The 28 T cell receptor beta chains presented below share a single source sample, sequenced in a study of blood T cell repertoires in COVID-19. Assay used: immunoSEQ multiplex PCR; TCRdb lists only in-frame clones, some missing. The data show roughly 210,000 clones, about 85% seen once. Sequencing used peripheral blood. The source is a man between 65 and 80 years old with acute or convalescent COVID-19.

This clone was recorded a few times. The J gene is TRBJ2-7, the V gene TRBV7-8, with 7 bases lining up with TRBD1. The CDR3 is made up of 14 amino acids. V lost 5 bases, J lost 0 bases, and 4 bases stayed unmatched. CDR1 and CDR2 (germline): SGHVS, FQNEAQ. This chain's CDR3 is CASSVTGSSYEQYF. DNA of the CDR3: TGTGCCAGCAGCGTGACAGGGAGCTCCTACGAGCAGTACTTC.

The rearrangement uses TRBV12-3 or TRBV12-4 and TRBJ2-5; 7 bases line up with TRBD2. The CDR3 length is 13 residues. J was trimmed by 5 bases and V by 10 bases; bases with no gene match: 10. CDR3 amino acids: CATARRGGETQYF. CDR3 in DNA: TGTGCCACCGCACGGAGGGGAGGGGAGACCCAGTACTTC.

V gene TRBV20-1 combines with J gene TRBJ1-1; 9 nucleotides align to TRBD1. The germline V gene has CDR1 DFQATT and CDR2 SNEGSKA (reference sequence). The junction had 7 bases not matched to a gene; V was cut back by 6 bases and J by 11 bases. This CDR3 is built from 11 residues. The CDR3 DNA follows: TGCAGTGCCGGGACAGGGATTCAGGCTTTCTTT. It translates to CSAGTGIQAFF.

V usage is TRBV7-3 and J usage is TRBJ2-1; TRBD1 aligns across 7 bases. The CDR3 is made up of 14 amino acids. Losses at the gene ends were 4 bases for V and 2 bases for J; bases not matched to a gene: 2. The germline gives CDR1 SGHTA, CDR2 FQGTGA. CDR3 loop: CASSSTGTYNEQFF. CDR3 in DNA: TGTGCCAGCAGCTCGACAGGGACCTACAATGAGCAGTTCTTC.

The chain recombines TRBV18 with TRBJ2-2, with 9 bases fitting TRBD1. The trim removed 4 bases at V and 4 bases at J, leaving 7 bases unmatched. Germline lookup yields CDR1 KGHSH and CDR2 LQKENI. The CDR3 contains 16 residues. The CDR3 DNA reads TGTGCCAGCTCACAACCGGGACAGGGATTCACCGGGGAGCTGTTTTTT. It specifies CASSQPGQGFTGELFF.

J is TRBJ2-3 and V is TRBV9; TRBD2 matches 9 bases. This CDR3 is built from 15 residues. CDR1 SGDLS and CDR2 YYNGEE come from the germline V gene. The trim removed 2 bases at V and 1 base at J, leaving 2 bases unmatched. The chain's CDR3 is CASSVASGGTDTQYF. In DNA, the CDR3 is TGTGCCAGCAGCGTGGCTAGCGGGGGCACAGATACGCAGTATTTT.

The sample holds a few counts of this clone. The chain combines TRBV3-1 (or the pseudogene TRBV3-2) with TRBJ1-1; a possible D gene is TRBD1 (6 bases). Germline V gene data show CDR1 as LGHDT and CDR2 as YNNKEL (reference sequence). The CDR3 has 12 residues. The V and J ends lost 1 base and 6 bases respectively, with 6 bases between them. CDR3 sequence: CASSQGTAEAFF. DNA of the CDR3: TGTGCCAGCAGCCAAGGGACAGCTGAAGCTTTCTTT.

V is TRBV5-1 and J is TRBJ2-7, with 9 bases identical to TRBD2. Unmatched junction bases numbered 1, after V lost 0 bases and J lost 3 bases. Germline lookup yields CDR1 SGHRS and CDR2 YFSETQ. The CDR3 length is 14 residues. The DNA for the CDR3 is TGCGCCAGCAGCTTGGGACTAGCGGTCTACGAGCAGTACTTC. This gives the protein CASSLGLAVYEQYF. The variable domain in full, completed from reference TRBV5-1 and TRBJ2-7, reads KAGVTQTPRYLIKTRGQQVTLSCSPISGHRSVSWYQQTPGQGLQFLFEYFSETQRNKGNFPGRFSGRQFSNSRSEMNVSTLELGDSALYLCASSLGLAVYEQYFGPGTRLTVT.

The V and J genes are TRBV7-3 and TRBJ2-2; tentatively, D is TRBD1 (5 bases). Germline V gives CDR1 SGHTA, CDR2 FQGTGA. Trimming took off 6 bases at V and 2 bases at J, with 10 bases between the two ends. This CDR3 comprises 14 residues. CDR3 bases: TGTGCCAGCAGGTCAGGGATCAACACCGGGGAGCTGTTTTTT. This sequence encodes CASRSGINTGELFF.

Comment on this clone: One end of the junction varies from germline; a read error may be responsible. The chain's CDR3 is CASSLDRDNRPQHF. Written as DNA, the CDR3 is TGTGCCAGCAGTTTGGACAGGGATAATCGGCCCCAGCATTTT. The V and J genes are TRBV28 and TRBJ1-5; 8 bases fit TRBD1. CDR3 length: 14 amino acids. The germline gives CDR1 MDHEN, CDR2 SYDVKM.

This sequence joins TRBV6-1 and TRBJ2-7; D might be TRBD1 (5 bases). V was trimmed by 0 bases and J by 3 bases, leaving 6 bases between them. This CDR3 is built from 13 residues. Per the germline V gene, CDR1 is MNHNS and CDR2 is SASEGT. The CDR3 DNA is TGTGCCAGCAGTGAAGCAGGGGACTACGAGCAGTACTTC. Its translation is CASSEAGDYEQYF.

The chain employs TRBV6-5 and TRBJ2-7; TRBD2 agrees at 9 bases. From germline, CDR1 is MNHEY and CDR2 SVGAGI. V lost 6 bases to trimming and J lost 6 bases; unmatched junction nucleotides: 6. This CDR3 contains 13 residues. Here the CDR3 DNA reads TGTGCCAGCAGGCTAGCGGGAAGATCCGAGCAGTACTTC. This sequence encodes CASRLAGRSEQYF.

The chain links TRBV20-1 to TRBJ1-1, with D unclear. Between the trimmed V and J ends, which lost 6 bases and 1 base, there was a span of 6 bases. The CDR3 sequence is 11 residues long. Looked up from germline, CDR1 is DFQATT and CDR2 is SNEGSKA (reference sequence). This CDR3 reads CSALKNTEAFF. CDR3 coding DNA: TGCAGTGCCCTAAAGAACACTGAAGCTTTCTTT.

The V call is TRBV24-1, the J call TRBJ1-5; possibly TRBD1 for D (5 bases). Trimming stripped 6 bases from V and 7 bases from J, with 12 bases between. Germline V lookup: CDR1 KGHDR, CDR2 SFDVKD. This CDR3 region has 13 residues. The CDR3 protein is CATSRDSLQPQHF. The CDR3 region has the DNA TGTGCCACCAGTCGGGACTCCTTACAGCCCCAGCATTTT.

J is TRBJ1-5 and V is TRBV2, with D maybe TRBD1 (6 bases). The germline V gene encodes CDR1 SNHLY and CDR2 FYNNEI. The V and J ends lost 4 bases and 6 bases respectively, with 10 bases between them. The CDR3 has 13 amino acids. In DNA, the CDR3 is TGTGCCAGCAGTGGGACAGTTTTTCAGCCCCAGCATTTT. Translating gives CASSGTVFQPQHF.

The chain links TRBV15 to TRBJ2-1, with 12 bases fitting TRBD2. CDR1 and CDR2 from the germline V gene are LNHNV and YYDKDF (reference sequence). The junction had 12 bases not matched to a gene; V was cut back by 7 bases and J by 5 bases. The CDR3 totals 17 residues. The CDR3 loop reads CATTYRKGLAGNNEQFF. CDR3 sequence (DNA): TGTGCCACCACCTATCGGAAAGGACTAGCGGGGAACAATGAGCAGTTCTTC.

The rearrangement links TRBV25-1 to TRBJ1-2, with 8 bases matching TRBD1. Unmatched junction bases numbered 6, after V lost 0 bases and J lost 6 bases. Germline CDR1 is MGHDK and CDR2 is SYGVNS. This CDR3 comprises 15 residues. This chain's CDR3 is CASSEYTGTGDGYTF. The CDR3 region has the DNA TGTGCCAGCAGTGAATACACCGGGACAGGAGATGGCTACACCTTC.

V gene TRBV5-1 combines with J gene TRBJ1-4; 7 nucleotides align to TRBD1. The CDR3 loop spans 15 amino acids. Germline CDR1 reads SGHRS; CDR2 reads YFSETQ. With V trimmed by 2 bases and J by 7 bases, 8 bases remained unmatched. The CDR3 nucleotides are TGCGCCAGCAGCTTCTCCGACAGGGATGGTGAAAAACTGTTTTTT. As protein: CASSFSDRDGEKLFF. Full variable domain (outside the CDR3, taken from reference TRBV5-1 and TRBJ1-4): KAGVTQTPRYLIKTRGQQVTLSCSPISGHRSVSWYQQTPGQGLQFLFEYFSETQRNKGNFPGRFSGRQFSNSRSEMNVSTLELGDSALYLCASSFSDRDGEKLFFGSGTQLSVL.

This clone was recorded once. This sequence joins TRBV5-6 and TRBJ2-3, with TRBD2 as a possible D gene (5 bases). Trimming took off 0 bases at V and 1 base at J, with 9 bases between the two ends. The CDR3 runs 15 residues. CDR1 is SGHDT and CDR2 is YYEEEE in the germline V gene. The CDR3 sequence: CASSLVSGGTDTQYF. For the CDR3, the DNA is TGTGCCAGCAGCTTGGTGAGCGGAGGCACAGATACGCAGTATTTT.

The gene calls are TRBV19 and TRBJ1-1; no definite D call. The CDR3 length is 17 residues. The V end was cut by 2 bases, the J end by 2 bases, with 18 bases between. Germline values: CDR1 LNHDA, CDR2 SQIVND (reference sequence). In DNA form, the CDR3 reads TGTGCCAGTAGTATACCCTATCCGGGCGGGTACAACACTGAAGCTTTCTTT. This translates into CASSIPYPGGYNTEAFF. The whole variable domain, filled in from reference TRBV19 and TRBJ1-1, reads DGGITQSPKYLFRKEGQNVTLSCEQNLNHDAMYWYRQDPGQGLRLIYYSQIVNDFQKGDIAEGYSVSREKKESFPLTVTSAQKNPTAFYLCASSIPYPGGYNTEAFFGQGTRLTVV.

The chain combines TRBV11-2 with TRBJ2-7, with 7 bases identical to TRBD1. This CDR3 has 15 residues. Looked up from germline, CDR1 is SGHAT and CDR2 is FQNNGV. V was pared by 2 bases and J by 1 base, with 5 bases of the junction left unmatched. The CDR3 DNA follows: TGTGCCAGCAGCTTATTTGGGACAGAGTCCTACGAGCAGTACTTC. Its translation: CASSLFGTESYEQYF.

The J gene is TRBJ1-4, the V gene TRBV9, with 9 bases matching TRBD1. Trimming took 3 bases from V and 4 from J; bases not matched to a gene: 1. Germline V CDR1 and CDR2: SGDLS, YYNGEE. CDR3 length: 14 residues. This chain's CDR3 is CASSATGGNEKLFF. The CDR3 DNA follows: TGTGCCAGCAGCGCGACAGGGGGTAATGAAAAACTGTTTTTT.

The chain is built from TRBV29-1 and TRBJ2-5; 11 nucleotides align to TRBD1. CDR3 length equals 12 residues. Trimming cost V 8 bases and J 5 bases; bases outside gene matches: 4. The germline CDR1 and CDR2 sequences are SQVTM and ANQGSEA. CDR3 residues: CSTDRGRETQYF. CDR3 sequence (DNA): TGCAGCACGGACAGGGGGCGGGAGACCCAGTACTTC.

J is TRBJ2-2 and V is TRBV6-4; no clear D. V lost 4 bases to trimming and J lost 4 bases, with 4 bases between them. Per germline, CDR1 MRHNA and CDR2 SNTAGT. The CDR3 consists of 12 residues. The CDR3 spells CASSAGTGELFF. The CDR3 DNA reads as TGTGCCAGCAGTGCCGGCACCGGGGAGCTGTTTTTT.

The CDR3 here is CASSSPGTGVETQYF. For the CDR3, the DNA is TGCGCCAGCAGCTCACCCGGGACAGGGGTGGAGACCCAGTACTTC. The rearrangement links TRBV5-1 to TRBJ2-5, with 10 positions matching TRBD1. The J segment lost 5 bases and the V segment lost 3 bases, leaving 7 bases of the junction unmatched. The germline V gene encodes CDR1 SGHRS and CDR2 YFSETQ. The CDR3 has 15 residues.

V is TRBV6-5 and J is TRBJ1-2; TRBD1 aligns across 8 bases. The ends lost 0 bases at V and 8 bases at J; junction bases unmatched: 5. This CDR3 region has 14 residues. Germline assignment: CDR1 MNHEY and CDR2 SVGAGI. The CDR3 spells CASSYSPGGEGYTF. The CDR3 nucleotides are TGTGCCAGCAGTTACTCGCCAGGGGGCGAAGGCTACACCTTC.

This clone was seen once. This chain connects TRBV7-9 to TRBJ2-7, with a tentative D call TRBD2 (5 bases). The CDR3 consists of 14 residues. CDR1 and CDR2 from the germline V gene are SEHNR and FQNEAQ (reference sequence). Trimming cost V 2 bases and J 3 bases, with 11 bases left between them. The chain's CDR3 is CASSLTGFSYEQYF. The CDR3 DNA reads TGTGCCAGCAGCTTAACGGGGTTTAGCTACGAGCAGTACTTC. The full variable domain, in which reference TRBV7-9 and TRBJ2-7 provide the parts outside the CDR3, is DTGVSQNPRHKITKRGQNVTFRCDPISEHNRLYWYRQTLGQGPEFLTYFQNEAQLEKSRLLSDRFSAERPKGSFSTLEIQRTEQGDSAMYLCASSLTGFSYEQYFGPGTRLTVT.

This clone was recorded once. The gene calls are TRBV7-9 and TRBJ1-1; no clear D gene. V lost 7 bases to trimming and J lost 0 bases, with 12 bases between them. The CDR3 totals 14 residues. Germline V gives CDR1 SEHNR, CDR2 FQNEAQ (reference sequence). The CDR3 loop reads CASTNNILNTEAFF. CDR3 sequence (DNA): TGTGCCAGCACGAACAACATCTTGAACACTGAAGCTTTCTTT.